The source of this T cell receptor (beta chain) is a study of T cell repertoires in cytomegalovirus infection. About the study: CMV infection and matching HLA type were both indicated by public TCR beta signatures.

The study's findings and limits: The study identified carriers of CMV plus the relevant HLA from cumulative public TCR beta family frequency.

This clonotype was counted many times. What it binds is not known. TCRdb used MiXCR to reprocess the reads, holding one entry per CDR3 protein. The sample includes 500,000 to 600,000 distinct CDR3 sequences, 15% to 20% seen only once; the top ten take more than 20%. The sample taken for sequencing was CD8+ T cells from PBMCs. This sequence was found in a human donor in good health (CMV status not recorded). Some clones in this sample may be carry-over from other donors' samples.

The CDR3 bases are TGTGCCAGCAGCCTGCGGACTAGCGGGAGGGACAATGAGCAGTTCTTC. Its protein product is CASSLRTSGRDNEQFF. The chain uses TRBV7-2 and TRBJ2-1; 15 bases are a match to TRBD2. Trimming removed 5 bases from V and 5 bases from J; junction bases left unmatched: 4. CDR1 and CDR2 from the germline V gene are SGHTA and FQGNSA. The CDR3 has 16 residues.